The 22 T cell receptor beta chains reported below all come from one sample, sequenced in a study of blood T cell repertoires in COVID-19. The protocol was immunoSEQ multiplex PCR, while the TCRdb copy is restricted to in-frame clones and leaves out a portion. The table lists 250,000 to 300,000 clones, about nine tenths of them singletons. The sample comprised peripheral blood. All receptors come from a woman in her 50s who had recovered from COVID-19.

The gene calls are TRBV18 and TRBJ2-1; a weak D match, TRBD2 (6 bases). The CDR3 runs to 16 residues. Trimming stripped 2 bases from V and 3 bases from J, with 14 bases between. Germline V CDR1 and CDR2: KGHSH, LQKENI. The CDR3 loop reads CASSPGIAAVYNEQFF. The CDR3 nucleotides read TGTGCCAGCTCACCAGGGATAGCGGCCGTCTACAATGAGCAGTTCTTC. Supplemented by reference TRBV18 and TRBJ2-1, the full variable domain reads NAGVMQNPRHLVRRRGQEARLRCSPMKGHSHVYWYRQLPEEGLKFMVYLQKENIIDESGMPKERFSAEFPKEGPSILRIQQVVRGDSAAYFCASSPGIAAVYNEQFFGPGTRLTVL.

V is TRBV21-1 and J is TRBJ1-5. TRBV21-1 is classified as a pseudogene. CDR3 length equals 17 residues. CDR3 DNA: TGTGCCAGCAGCCACGTTGGCGGGCCGGGGAGCAATCAGCCCCAGCATTTT. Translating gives CASSHVGGPGSNQPQHF.

The CDR3 here is CASSGGLAGEQFF. The CDR3 nucleotides are TGCGCCAGCAGCGGGGGACTAGCCGGAGAGCAGTTCTTC. The chain is built from TRBV5-1 and TRBJ2-1, with 9 nucleotides matching TRBD2. Germline loops: CDR1 SGHRS, CDR2 YFSETQ. The trim removed 4 bases at V and 10 bases at J, leaving 6 bases unmatched. The CDR3 consists of 13 residues.

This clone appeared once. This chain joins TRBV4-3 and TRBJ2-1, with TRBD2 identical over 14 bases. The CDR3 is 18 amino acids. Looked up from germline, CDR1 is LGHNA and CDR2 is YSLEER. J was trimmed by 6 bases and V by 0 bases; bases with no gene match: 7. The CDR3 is CASSQDSGLAGGANEQFF. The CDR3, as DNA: TGCGCCAGCAGCCAAGATAGCGGACTAGCGGGGGGTGCCAATGAGCAGTTCTTC.

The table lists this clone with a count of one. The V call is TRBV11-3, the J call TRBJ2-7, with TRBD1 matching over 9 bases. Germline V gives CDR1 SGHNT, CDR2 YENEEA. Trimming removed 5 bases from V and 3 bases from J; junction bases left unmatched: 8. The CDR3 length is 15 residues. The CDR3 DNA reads TGTGCCAGCAGCCCTTCGGGGACAGGGCTCTACGAGCAGTACTTC. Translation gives CASSPSGTGLYEQYF.

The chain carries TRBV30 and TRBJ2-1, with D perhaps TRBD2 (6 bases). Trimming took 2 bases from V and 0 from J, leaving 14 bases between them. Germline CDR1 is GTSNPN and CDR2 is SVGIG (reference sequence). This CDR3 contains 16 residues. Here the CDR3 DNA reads TGTGCCTGGAGTCTCCGGGGGAGAGGCTCCTACAATGAGCAGTTCTTC. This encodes CAWSLRGRGSYNEQFF.

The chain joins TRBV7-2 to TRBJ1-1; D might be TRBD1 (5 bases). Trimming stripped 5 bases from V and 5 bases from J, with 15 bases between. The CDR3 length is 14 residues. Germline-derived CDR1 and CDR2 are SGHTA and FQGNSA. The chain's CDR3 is CASSLNPGTTEAFF. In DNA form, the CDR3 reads TGTGCCAGCAGCCTTAATCCCGGGACTACTGAAGCTTTCTTT.

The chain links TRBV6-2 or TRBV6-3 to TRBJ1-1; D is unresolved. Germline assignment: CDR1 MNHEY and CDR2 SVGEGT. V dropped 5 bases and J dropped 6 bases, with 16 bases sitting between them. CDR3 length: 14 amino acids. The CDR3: CASSPHGGRSEAFF. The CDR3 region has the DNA TGTGCCAGCAGTCCACACGGAGGGAGGTCTGAAGCTTTCTTT.

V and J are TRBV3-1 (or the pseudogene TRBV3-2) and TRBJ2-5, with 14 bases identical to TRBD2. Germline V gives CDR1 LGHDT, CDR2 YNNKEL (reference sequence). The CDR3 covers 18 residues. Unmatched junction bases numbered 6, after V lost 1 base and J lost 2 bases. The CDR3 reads CASSQGFGLAGGQETQYF. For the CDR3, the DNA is TGTGCCAGCAGCCAAGGCTTCGGACTAGCGGGGGGACAAGAGACCCAGTACTTC.

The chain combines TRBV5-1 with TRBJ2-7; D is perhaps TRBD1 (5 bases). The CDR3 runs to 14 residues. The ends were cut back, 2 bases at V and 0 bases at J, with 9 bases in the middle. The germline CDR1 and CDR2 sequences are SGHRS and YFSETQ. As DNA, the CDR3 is TGCGCCAGCAGCTTACAGGCCCCCTCCTACGAGCAGTACTTC. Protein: CASSLQAPSYEQYF. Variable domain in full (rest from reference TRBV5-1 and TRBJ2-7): KAGVTQTPRYLIKTRGQQVTLSCSPISGHRSVSWYQQTPGQGLQFLFEYFSETQRNKGNFPGRFSGRQFSNSRSEMNVSTLELGDSALYLCASSLQAPSYEQYFGPGTRLTVT.

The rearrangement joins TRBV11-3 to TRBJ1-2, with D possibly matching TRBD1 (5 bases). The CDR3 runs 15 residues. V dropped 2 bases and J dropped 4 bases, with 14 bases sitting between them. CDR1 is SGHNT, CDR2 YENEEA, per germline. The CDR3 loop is CASSLPRGGAYGYTF. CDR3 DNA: TGTGCCAGCAGCTTACCCCGGGGAGGGGCCTATGGCTACACCTTC.

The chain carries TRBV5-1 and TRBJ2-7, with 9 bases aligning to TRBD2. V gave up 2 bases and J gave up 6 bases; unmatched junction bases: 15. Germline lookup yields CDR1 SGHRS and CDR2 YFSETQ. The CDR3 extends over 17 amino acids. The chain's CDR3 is CASSLIGSGRGSGEQYF. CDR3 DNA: TGCGCCAGCAGCTTAATAGGTAGCGGGAGAGGTTCGGGCGAGCAGTACTTC.

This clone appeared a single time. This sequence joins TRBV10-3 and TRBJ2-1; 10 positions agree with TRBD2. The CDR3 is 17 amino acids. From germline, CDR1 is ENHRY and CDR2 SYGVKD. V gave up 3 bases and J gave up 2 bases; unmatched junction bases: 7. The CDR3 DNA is TGTGCCATCAGTGATCTACAGCGGGAGGGCCCCTACAATGAGCAGTTCTTC. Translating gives CAISDLQREGPYNEQFF.

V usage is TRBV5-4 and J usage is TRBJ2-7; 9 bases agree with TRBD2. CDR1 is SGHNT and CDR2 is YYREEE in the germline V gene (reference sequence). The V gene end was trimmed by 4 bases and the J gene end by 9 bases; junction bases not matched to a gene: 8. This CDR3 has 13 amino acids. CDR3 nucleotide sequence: TGTGCCAGCAGCCTGAAGGCGGGAGGGTTGCAGTACTTC. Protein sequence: CASSLKAGGLQYF.

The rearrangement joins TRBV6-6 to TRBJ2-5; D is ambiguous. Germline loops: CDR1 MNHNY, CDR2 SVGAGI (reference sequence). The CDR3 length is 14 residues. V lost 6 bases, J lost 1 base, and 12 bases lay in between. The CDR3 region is CASSLNPSQETQYF. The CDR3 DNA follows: TGTGCCAGCAGCCTAAACCCCTCCCAAGAGACCCAGTACTTC.

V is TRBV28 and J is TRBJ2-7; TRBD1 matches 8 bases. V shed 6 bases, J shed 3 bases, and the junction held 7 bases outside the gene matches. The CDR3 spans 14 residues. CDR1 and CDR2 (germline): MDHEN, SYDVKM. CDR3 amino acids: CASSSAGGVYEQYF. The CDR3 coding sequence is TGTGCCAGCAGCTCCGCAGGGGGCGTCTACGAGCAGTACTTC. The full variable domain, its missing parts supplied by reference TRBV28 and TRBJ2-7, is DVKVTQSSRYLVKRTGEKVFLECVQDMDHENMFWYRQDPGLGLRLIYFSYDVKMKEKGDIPEGYSVSREKKERFSLILESASTNQTSMYLCASSSAGGVYEQYFGPGTRLTVT.

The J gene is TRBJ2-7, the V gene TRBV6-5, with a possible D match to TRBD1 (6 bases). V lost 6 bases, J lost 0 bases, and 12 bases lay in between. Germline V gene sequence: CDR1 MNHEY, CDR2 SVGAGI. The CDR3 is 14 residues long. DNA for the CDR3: TGTGCCAGCAGCGGGACACGGAGCTCCTACGAGCAGTACTTC. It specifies CASSGTRSSYEQYF.

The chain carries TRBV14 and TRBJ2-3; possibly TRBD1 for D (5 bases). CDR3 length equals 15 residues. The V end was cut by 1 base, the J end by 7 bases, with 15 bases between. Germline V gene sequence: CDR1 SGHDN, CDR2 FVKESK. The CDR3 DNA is TGTGCCAGCAGCCAAGTGGGCCAGGGAAGGTATACGCAGTATTTT. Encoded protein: CASSQVGQGRYTQYF. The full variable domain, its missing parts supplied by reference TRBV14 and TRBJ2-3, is EAGVTQFPSHSVIEKGQTVTLRCDPISGHDNLYWYRRVMGKEIKFLLHFVKESKQDESGMPNNRFLAERTGGTYSTLKVQPAELEDSGVYFCASSQVGQGRYTQYFGPGTRLTVL.

This CDR3 is CASSVAAGPGYEQYF. The CDR3 DNA follows: TGTGCCAGCAGCGTAGCGGCGGGGCCAGGTTACGAGCAGTACTTC. The V call is TRBV9, the J call TRBJ2-7; the D gene is possibly TRBD2 (6 bases). This CDR3 contains 15 residues. V was clipped by 0 bases and J by 4 bases, with 14 bases between them. The germline V gene has CDR1 SGDLS and CDR2 YYNGEE.

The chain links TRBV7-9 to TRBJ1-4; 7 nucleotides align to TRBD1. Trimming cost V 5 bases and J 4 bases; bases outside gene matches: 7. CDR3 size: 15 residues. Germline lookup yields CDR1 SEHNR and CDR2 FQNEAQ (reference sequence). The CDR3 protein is CASSRQGFGNEKLFF. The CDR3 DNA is TGTGCCAGCAGCCGACAGGGTTTCGGTAATGAAAAACTGTTTTTT.

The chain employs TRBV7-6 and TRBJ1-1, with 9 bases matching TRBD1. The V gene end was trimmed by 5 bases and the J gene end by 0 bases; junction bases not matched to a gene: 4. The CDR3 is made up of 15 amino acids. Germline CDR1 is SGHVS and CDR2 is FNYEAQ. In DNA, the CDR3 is TGTGCCAGCAGCCCCAGGACAGGGGTGAACACTGAAGCTTTCTTT. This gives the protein CASSPRTGVNTEAFF.

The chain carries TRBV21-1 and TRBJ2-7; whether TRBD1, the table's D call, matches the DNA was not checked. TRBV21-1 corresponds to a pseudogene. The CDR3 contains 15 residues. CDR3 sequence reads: CASSKNRGGSYEQYF. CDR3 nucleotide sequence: TGTGCCAGCAGCAAGAACAGGGGGGGGTCCTACGAGCAGTACTTC.